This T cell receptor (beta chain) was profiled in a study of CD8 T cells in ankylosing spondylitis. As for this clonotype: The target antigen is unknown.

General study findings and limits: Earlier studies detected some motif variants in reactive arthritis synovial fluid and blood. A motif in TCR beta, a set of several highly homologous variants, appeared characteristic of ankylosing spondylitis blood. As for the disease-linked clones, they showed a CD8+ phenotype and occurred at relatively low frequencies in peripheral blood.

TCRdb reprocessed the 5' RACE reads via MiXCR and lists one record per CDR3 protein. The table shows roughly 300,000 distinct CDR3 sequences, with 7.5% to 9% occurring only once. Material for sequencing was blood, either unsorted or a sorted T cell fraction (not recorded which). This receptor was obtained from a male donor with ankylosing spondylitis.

The CDR3 region has the DNA TGTGCCAGCAGCTCCGGACTCGGCCCAGATACGCAGTATTTT. Translation gives CASSSGLGPDTQYF. The chain uses TRBV6-2 or TRBV6-3 and TRBJ2-3, with D possibly TRBD2 on 5 matching bases. Trimming stripped 6 bases from V and 4 bases from J, with 14 bases between. This CDR3 region has 14 residues. Germline V gives CDR1 MNHEY, CDR2 SVGEGT.